This is a list of T cell receptor beta chains from one sample in a study of blood T cell repertoires in COVID-19. Data came from immunoSEQ multiplex PCR; TCRdb stores just in-frame clones and leaves some out. The sample includes under 250,000 clones, around 83% of them seen just once. Specimen: peripheral blood. The receptors were sampled from a man between 45 and 60 years old who had recovered from COVID-19. Both conserved end residues are part of each CDR3. Each record gives: J gene, D gene, clone size, V gene, CDR3 DNA, CDR3 protein. D genes are given only for firm matches. Rows give clone size only sometimes, using once, few, many, or a class for an expanded clone.

TRBJ1-1 | TRBD1 | NA | TRBV15 | TGTGCCACCAGCACCTCCGGGACAGGGTACACTGAAGCTTTCTTT | CATSTSGTGYTEAFF
TRBJ2-4 | TRBD1 | once | TRBV30 | TGTGCCTGGAACAGGGGGGCCCCCCAAAACATTCAGTACTTC | CAWNRGAPQNIQYF
TRBJ1-3 | NA | NA | TRBV3-1/TRBV3-2 | TGTGCCAGCAGCAAGCAGGGATCTGGAAACACCATATATTTT | CASSKQGSGNTIYF
TRBJ1-1 | NA | few | TRBV11-2 | TGTGCCAGCAGCTTATTACGGATGAGGACTGAAGCTTTCTTT | CASSLLRMRTEAFF
TRBJ2-3 | TRBD2 | NA | TRBV27 | TGTGCCAGCAGTTTTAGCGGGAGGAATCCTAGCACAGATACGCAGTATTTT | CASSFSGRNPSTDTQYF
TRBJ2-2 | NA | NA | TRBV3-1/TRBV3-2 | TGTGCCAGCAGTCCTAGTTACACCGGGGAGCTGTTTTTT | CASSPSYTGELFF
TRBJ2-7 | NA | many | TRBV7-6 | TGTGCCAGCAGCTTAGGCCCCTACTACGAGCAGTACTTC | CASSLGPYYEQYF
TRBJ2-7 | NA | NA | TRBV27 | TGTGCCAGCAGTTTCCGCCTGGACTCGGAACTTCCATCTAACGAGCAGTACTTC | CASSFRLDSELPSNEQYF
TRBJ2-5 | TRBD1 | once | TRBV28 | TGTGCCAGCACCACCCGGGACAGGCAAGAGACCCAGTACTTC | CASTTRDRQETQYF
TRBJ1-5 | NA | once | TRBV28 | TGTGCCAGCAGCGGGTCGCGTTCTTTGCATTTT | CASSGSRSLHF
TRBJ2-3 | NA | NA | TRBV11-2 | TGTGCCAGCAGCCCCATTACGGGATATCTCACAGATACGCAGTATTTT | CASSPITGYLTDTQYF
TRBJ2-5 | NA | once | TRBV27 | TGTGCCAGCAGTTCTATCCTACAGACAGGCCGACAAGAGACCCAGTACTTC | CASSSILQTGRQETQYF
TRBJ2-3 | NA | NA | TRBV27 | TGTGCCAGCAGACTTAGGGGTAGCACAGATACGCAGTATTTT | CASRLRGSTDTQYF
TRBJ2-7 | NA | NA | TRBV6-5 | TGTGCCAGCAGCTCCTCTGAGGGAGGCCCCTACGAGCAGTACTTC | CASSSSEGGPYEQYF
TRBJ1-5 | TRBD1 | few | TRBV15 | TGTGCCACCAGCAGATCGTTCAGGGGGACTCAGCCCCAGCATTTT | CATSRSFRGTQPQHF
TRBJ1-5 | NA | NA | TRBV11-2 | TGTGCCAGCAGCTTAGGGGCAGGGGTGAATCAGCCCCAGCATTTT | CASSLGAGVNQPQHF
TRBJ2-5 | NA | NA | TRBV3-1/TRBV3-2 | TGTGCCAGCAGCCAAGGGGCGTACGAGACCCAGTACTTC | CASSQGAYETQYF
TRBJ1-5 | NA | NA | TRBV28 | TGTGCCAGCAGTTTACTCCAGGGGAAGACGGATAGCAATCAGCCCCAGCATTTT | CASSLLQGKTDSNQPQHF
TRBJ2-1 | NA | NA | TRBV27 | TGTGCCAGCAGTTTAGTGAGCTCCTACAATGAGCAGTTCTTC | CASSLVSSYNEQFF
TRBJ1-4 | NA | NA | TRBV3-1/TRBV3-2 | TGTGCCAGCAGCCAAGATTACAGTGCAACTAATGAAAAACTGTTTTTT | CASSQDYSATNEKLFF
TRBJ2-2 | TRBD1 | once | TRBV19 | TGTGCCAGTAGACCGGGACAGGGGGGTCCGGGGGAGCTGTTTTTT | CASRPGQGGPGELFF
TRBJ2-6 | TRBD2 | once | TRBV9 | TGTGCCAGCAGCGAGTCTAGCGGGAGGGCTTTAGGGGCCAACGTCCTGACTTTC | CASSESSGRALGANVLTF
TRBJ2-7 | NA | NA | TRBV5-6 | TGTGCCAGCAGCAGGGGGTTGGGAGCCTACGAGCAGTACTTC | CASSRGLGAYEQYF
TRBJ2-3 | NA | NA | TRBV7-9 | TGTGCCAGCAGCTTAAGCCTAGCCTTCACAGATACGCAGTATTTT | CASSLSLAFTDTQYF
TRBJ2-1 | NA | NA | TRBV18 | TGTGCCAGCTCACCACTCCCGCTCGGGGAGCAGTTCTTC | CASSPLPLGEQFF
TRBJ2-7 | TRBD2 | few | TRBV27 | TGTGCCAGCAGTTTGAGCGGGAGGGGCAACGAGCAGTACTTC | CASSLSGRGNEQYF
TRBJ1-4 | TRBD1 | NA | TRBV28 | TGTGCCAGCAGTCCCCACCCGGGACAGGGAGGGGATGAAAAACTGTTTTTT | CASSPHPGQGGDEKLFF
TRBJ2-5 | TRBD2 | once | TRBV12-5 | TGTGCTAGTGGTTTGGCGACTAGCGGGAGGCAAGAGACCCAGTACTTC | CASGLATSGRQETQYF
TRBJ1-5 | NA | NA | TRBV2 | TGTGCCAGCAGTAAGGACAGAAACAATCAGCCCCAGCATTTT | CASSKDRNNQPQHF
TRBJ2-5 | TRBD2 | NA | TRBV7-2 | TGTGCCAGCAGCTTAGGAGAACTAGCGGGAGCAGAGACCCAGTACTTC | CASSLGELAGAETQYF
TRBJ2-2 | TRBD2 | NA | TRBV3-1/TRBV3-2 | TGTGCCAGCAGCAGGAGGATAGCGGGAGTTTTTGGGGAGCTGTTTTTT | CASSRRIAGVFGELFF
TRBJ2-3 | TRBD2 | NA | TRBV5-1 | TGCGCCAGCAGCCCGAGGACTAGCGGAGCCAACACAGATACGCAGTATTTT | CASSPRTSGANTDTQYF
TRBJ2-5 | TRBD1 | NA | TRBV7-7 | TGTGCCAGCAGCCCAAGGACAGGGCACCGGGGGACCCAGTACTTC | CASSPRTGHRGTQYF
TRBJ2-7 | TRBD1 | NA | TRBV2 | TGTGCCAGCAGTGAGGGACAGTTCGGCTACGAGCAGTACTTC | CASSEGQFGYEQYF
TRBJ1-6 | NA | once | TRBV10-2 | TGCGCCAGCGGAAACACGGGGGGGCCCTATAATTCACCCCTCCACTTT | CASGNTGGPYNSPLHF
TRBJ2-7 | NA | once | TRBV7-9 | TGTGCCAGCAGCCCGAGGACATCCTCCTACGAGCAGTACTTC | CASSPRTSSYEQYF
TRBJ1-4 | TRBD1 | NA | TRBV3-1/TRBV3-2 | TGTGCCAGCAGCCAAGAGACAGGGGGCGTGGAAAAACTGTTTTTT | CASSQETGGVEKLFF
TRBJ2-4 | NA | NA | TRBV3-1/TRBV3-2 | TGTGCCAGCAGCCAGCGCCTAAAAATAAACATTCAGTACTTC | CASSQRLKINIQYF
TRBJ2-5 | NA | NA | TRBV5-1 | TGCGCCAGCAGCTTTTCAAGTCCTTCGGATTGGTGGGAGGGGGAAGAGACCCAGTACTTC | CASSFSSPSDWWEGEETQYF
TRBJ2-7 | TRBD2 | NA | TRBV4-1 | TGCGCCAGCAGCCAAGAGCGATGGACTAGCGGGGTAAGGGAGCAGTACTTC | CASSQERWTSGVREQYF